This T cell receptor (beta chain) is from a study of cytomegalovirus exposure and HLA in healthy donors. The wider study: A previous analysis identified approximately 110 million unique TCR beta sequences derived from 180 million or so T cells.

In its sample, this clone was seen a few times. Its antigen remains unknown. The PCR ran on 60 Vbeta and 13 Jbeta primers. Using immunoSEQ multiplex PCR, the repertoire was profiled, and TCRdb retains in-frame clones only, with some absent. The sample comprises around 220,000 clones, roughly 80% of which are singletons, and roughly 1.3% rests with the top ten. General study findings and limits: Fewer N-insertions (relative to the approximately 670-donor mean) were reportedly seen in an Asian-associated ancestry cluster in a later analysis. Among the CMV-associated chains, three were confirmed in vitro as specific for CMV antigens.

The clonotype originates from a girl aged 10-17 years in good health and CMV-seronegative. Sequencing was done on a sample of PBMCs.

The CDR3 protein is CASRLKDSYSPLHF. CDR3 DNA: TGTGCCAGCCGCCTTAAGGACTCCTATTCACCCCTCCACTTT. The rearrangement joins TRBV5-4 to TRBJ1-6; no reliable D call. This CDR3 spans 14 amino acids. From germline, CDR1 is SGHNT and CDR2 YYREEE (reference sequence). The V end was cut by 7 bases, the J end by 8 bases, with 16 bases between.